This TCR beta chain is from a study of OX40 agonist ivuxolimab in advanced cancers. Only in-frame clones appear in the TCRdb table, and some are missing; sequencing was by immunoSEQ multiplex PCR. Of some 95,000 clones listed, approximately 91% are singletons. This TCR derives from an adult with an advanced solid tumor such as melanoma, head and neck, liver or kidney cancer. This specimen consisted of CD4+ or CD8+ T cells sorted from blood, obtained in a trial of the OX40 agonist ivuxolimab.

For the CDR3, the DNA is TGCAGCGTCAGGGCGAACACTGAAGCTTTCTTT. It codes for CSVRANTEAFF. The gene calls are TRBV20-1 and TRBJ1-1; possibly TRBD1 for D (5 bases). Per germline, CDR1 DFQATT and CDR2 SNEGSKA (reference sequence). The CDR3 totals 11 residues.